This paragraph reports one T cell receptor (beta chain). These data belong to a study of neoadjuvant anti-PD-1 for oral cavity cancer. Across the study: Around day 43, patients without progression received a fourth nivolumab dose before surgery.

Measured with immunoSEQ multiplex PCR; TCRdb has only the in-frame clones, and not every one. The top ten clones hold roughly 15% of a sample with tens of thousands of clones, 25% to 35% of them seen once. Stated time point: after neoadjuvant nivolumab, at surgical resection. Germline CDR1 and CDR2: SGHVS and FQNEAQ. J was trimmed by 7 bases and V by 5 bases; bases with no gene match: 15. The CDR3 runs to 16 residues. The sample was tumor tissue, taken after nivolumab (anti-PD-1) treatment. This clonotype was obtained from a person aged 40-85 years with oral cavity squamous cell carcinoma. The chain employs TRBV7-8 and TRBJ2-3; TRBD1 aligns across 7 bases. Written as DNA, the CDR3 is TGTGCCAGCAGCAACCAGGGACAGCTACTTAGAAATACGCAGTATTTT. This gives the protein CASSNQGQLLRNTQYF.